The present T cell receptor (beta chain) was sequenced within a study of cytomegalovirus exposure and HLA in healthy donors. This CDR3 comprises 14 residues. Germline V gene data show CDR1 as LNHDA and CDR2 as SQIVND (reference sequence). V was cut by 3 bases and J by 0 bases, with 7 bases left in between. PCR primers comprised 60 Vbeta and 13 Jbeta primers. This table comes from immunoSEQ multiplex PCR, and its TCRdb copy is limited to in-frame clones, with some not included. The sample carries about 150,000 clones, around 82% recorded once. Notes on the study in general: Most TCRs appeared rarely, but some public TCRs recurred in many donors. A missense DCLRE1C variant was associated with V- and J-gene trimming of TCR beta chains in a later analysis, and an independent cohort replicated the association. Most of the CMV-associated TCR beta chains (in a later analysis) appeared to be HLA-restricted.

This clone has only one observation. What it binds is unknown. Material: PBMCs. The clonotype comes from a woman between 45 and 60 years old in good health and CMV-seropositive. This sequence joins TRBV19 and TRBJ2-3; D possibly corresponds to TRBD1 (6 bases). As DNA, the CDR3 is TGTGCCAGTAGTATCGGGACAAGCACAGATACGCAGTATTTT. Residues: CASSIGTSTDTQYF.